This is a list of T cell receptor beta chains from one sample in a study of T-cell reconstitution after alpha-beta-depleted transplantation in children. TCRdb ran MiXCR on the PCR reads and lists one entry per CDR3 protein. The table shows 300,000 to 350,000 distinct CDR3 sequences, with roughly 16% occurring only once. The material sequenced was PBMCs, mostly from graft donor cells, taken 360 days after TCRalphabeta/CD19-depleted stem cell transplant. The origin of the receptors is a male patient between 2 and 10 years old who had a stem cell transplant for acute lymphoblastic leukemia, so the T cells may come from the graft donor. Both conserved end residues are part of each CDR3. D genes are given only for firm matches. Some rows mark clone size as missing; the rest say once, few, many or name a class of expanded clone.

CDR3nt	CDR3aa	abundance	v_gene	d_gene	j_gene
TGCAGCGTTGAAAATGCAGGTCGCTACAATGAGCAGTTCTTC	CSVENAGRYNEQFF	many	TRBV29-1	-	TRBJ2-1
TGCAGCGTTGTCCGGTCGCAGGCCTCCTCCTACGAGCAGTACTTC	CSVVRSQASSYEQYF	few	TRBV29-1	-	TRBJ2-7
TGTGCCAGCCACTCCCACCGACTAAACTTGAACACCGGGGAGCTGTTTTTT	CASHSHRLNLNTGELFF	few	TRBV28	-	TRBJ2-2
TGTGCCCTCCGGGGCAAAGATGAGCAGTTCTTC	CALRGKDEQFF	-	TRBV10-3	-	TRBJ2-1
TGTGCCAGTAGACGGGGGAGGGCCGCCCAAGAGACCCAGTACTTC	CASRRGRAAQETQYF	-	TRBV10-3	TRBD2	TRBJ2-5
TGCAGCGTGCTCTGGAGTAGCTCCTACAATGAGCAGTTCTTC	CSVLWSSSYNEQFF	-	TRBV29-1	-	TRBJ2-1
TGTGCCAGCAGCCCTTACAAGGGGGGACCCCAAGAGACCCAGTACTTC	CASSPYKGGPQETQYF	-	TRBV4-2	-	TRBJ2-5
TGCAGCGTGAGGGGACAGGGTGGCGGCACAGATACGCAGTATTTT	CSVRGQGGGTDTQYF	few	TRBV29-1	TRBD1	TRBJ2-3
TGTGCCAGCAGCTTCCCCTTGGTGAGGAGACAGCCCCAGCATTTT	CASSFPLVRRQPQHF	-	TRBV5-5	-	TRBJ1-5
TGTGCCACCAGCAGAGATAGGCCCGGGAGGAACCTCTACAATGAGCAGTTCTTC	CATSRDRPGRNLYNEQFF	-	TRBV15	TRBD2	TRBJ2-1
TGTGCCAGCGCGCCCCGGGTCGACAATGAGCAGTTCTTC	CASAPRVDNEQFF	-	TRBV2	-	TRBJ2-1
TGTGCCAGCAGCCCCACAGGGGCAGGGGCTAACTATGGCTACACCTTC	CASSPTGAGANYGYTF	few	TRBV7-3	TRBD1	TRBJ1-2
TGCGCCAGCAGCTTGGGAGACAGGATTACTAGCGGGAGTGATGAGCAGTTCTTC	CASSLGDRITSGSDEQFF	-	TRBV5-1	TRBD2	TRBJ2-1
TGTGCCTGGAGGGGACTAGCGGGACGCACAGATACGCAGTATTTT	CAWRGLAGRTDTQYF	-	TRBV30	TRBD2	TRBJ2-3
TGTGCCAGCAGCCCCGGAGACTACAGGGACAGGGCCAACACTGAAGCTTTCTTT	CASSPGDYRDRANTEAFF	-	TRBV7-8	TRBD1	TRBJ1-1
TGTGCCAGCAGCTTAGGTTTGACTGAGCAGTTCTTC	CASSLGLTEQFF	few	TRBV11-2	-	TRBJ2-1
TGTGCCAGCAGGGTTACCTTGACAGGGGGGAATCAGCCCCAGCATTTT	CASRVTLTGGNQPQHF	few	TRBV28	TRBD1	TRBJ1-5
TGTGCCAGCAGCCTCCTCCAGGCCGGGGAGCTGTTTTTT	CASSLLQAGELFF	few	TRBV5-4	-	TRBJ2-2
TGTGCCAGCAGTGAGGGGGGTAGCGTGCCGCAAGAGACCCAGTACTTC	CASSEGGSVPQETQYF	-	TRBV25-1	-	TRBJ2-5
TGCAGCGGGGGCGGGGAGACCCAGTACTTC	CSGGGETQYF	few	TRBV29-1	-	TRBJ2-5
TGCAGTGCTAGTTCAGGGGGTGGGCAGCCCCAGCATTTT	CSASSGGGQPQHF	few	TRBV20-1	TRBD1	TRBJ1-5
TGTGCCAGCAGCTTAACCTATTTCTACAATGAGCAGTTCTTC	CASSLTYFYNEQFF	-	TRBV7-9	-	TRBJ2-1
TGCGCCAGCAGCCAAGTCTCACCCAGCACAGATACGCAGTATTTT	CASSQVSPSTDTQYF	few	TRBV4-1	-	TRBJ2-3
TGTGCCAGCAGCTTAGGGGGACGGACCCAAGAGACCCAGTACTTC	CASSLGGRTQETQYF	few	TRBV7-9	-	TRBJ2-5
TGTGCCAGCAGCCAAGATCGACTGGGGGAGACAGATACGCAGTATTTT	CASSQDRLGETDTQYF	-	TRBV14	-	TRBJ2-3
TGTGCCAGCAGTTTTAGGGACGGAATACATTCACCCCTCCACTTT	CASSFRDGIHSPLHF	-	TRBV12-3/TRBV12-4	-	TRBJ1-6
TGTGCCAGCAGTTATGGGACTAGGGCCTACGAGCAGTACTTC	CASSYGTRAYEQYF	many	TRBV27	TRBD2	TRBJ2-7
TGTGCCACCCTCATCCAGGGTACCTACGAGCAGTACTTC	CATLIQGTYEQYF	-	TRBV28	-	TRBJ2-7
TGTGCCAGCAGCTTGTACAGGAACACCGGGGAGCTGTTTTTT	CASSLYRNTGELFF	-	TRBV5-5	-	TRBJ2-2
TGTGCCAGCAGCATCGAGGGGGGGTGGACTCTTGACACAGATACGCAGTATTTT	CASSIEGGWTLDTDTQYF	-	TRBV11-1	-	TRBJ2-3
TGCGCCAGCAGCCAAGAGGAATTGGGAGGAAACTACGAGCAGTACTTC	CASSQEELGGNYEQYF	-	TRBV4-1	-	TRBJ2-7
TGTGCCAGCAGCCAGGGGACTTTGCCAGAGACCCAGTACTTC	CASSQGTLPETQYF	-	TRBV3-1	-	TRBJ2-5
TGTGCCAGCTCACCACCTTCTTGGAACACTGAAGCTTTCTTT	CASSPPSWNTEAFF	-	TRBV18	-	TRBJ1-1
TGTGCCAGCAGTACCGGTCGGGTGGTTTTCTTCACCGGGGAGCTGTTTTTT	CASSTGRVVFFTGELFF	many	TRBV28	-	TRBJ2-2
TGTGCCAGCAGTTTTGCTGGGGGGCCCTACGAGCAGTACTTC	CASSFAGGPYEQYF	-	TRBV12-3/TRBV12-4	-	TRBJ2-7
TGCGCCAGCAGCTTGTGGTTCGGGAGCGGCGAGCAGTACTTC	CASSLWFGSGEQYF	-	TRBV5-1	-	TRBJ2-7
TGCAGCGCCTGGGGGCTAGCGGGAGACGACGAGCAGTACTTC	CSAWGLAGDDEQYF	few	TRBV29-1	TRBD2	TRBJ2-7
TGTGCCAGCAGCGTAGGTTCGGGGGGTTTGTACAATGAGCAGTTCTTC	CASSVGSGGLYNEQFF	-	TRBV9	TRBD2	TRBJ2-1
TGCGCCAGCAGCCCTCAAGCGGGTCTCGGAGGGGAGCTGTTTTTT	CASSPQAGLGGELFF	many	TRBV5-1	-	TRBJ2-2
TGCAGTGCCAATATTATAGCGGGAGGAAGGAACTACGAGCAGTACTTC	CSANIIAGGRNYEQYF	-	TRBV20-1	TRBD2	TRBJ2-7
TGTGCCAGCAGTTTTGCAGGGGGCCTCGGGAATTCACCCCTCCACTTT	CASSFAGGLGNSPLHF	few	TRBV12-3/TRBV12-4	TRBD1	TRBJ1-6
TGTGCCTGGAGTGCCCCGGTGCTAGCGGGAGGCGAGCAGTACTTC	CAWSAPVLAGGEQYF	-	TRBV30	TRBD2	TRBJ2-7
TGTGCCAGCAGTACTTATTGGGCTCAAGAGACCCAGTACTTC	CASSTYWAQETQYF	few	TRBV27	-	TRBJ2-5